This TCR beta chain was sequenced in a study of T-cell reconstitution after alpha-beta-depleted transplantation in children. Unique molecular identifiers were incorporated into the prepared TCRbeta library. From the PCR reads, TCRdb called clonotypes with MiXCR, one entry per CDR3 protein. Of about 460,000 distinct CDR3 sequences listed, about 10% are singletons. Germline V lookup: CDR1 SGHTA, CDR2 FQGNSA. Germline trimming cut 0 bases from V and 8 bases from J; bases unmatched to any gene: 11. The CDR3 is 16 residues long. This sequence joins TRBV7-2 and TRBJ1-2; 8 nucleotides match TRBD1. This receptor was identified in a child aged 2 to 9 with inherited bone marrow failure, due to receive a stem cell transplant. The sample consisted of PBMCs, taken before TCRalphabeta/CD19-depleted stem cell transplant. CDR3 bases: TGTGCCAGCAGCTTAGCCGGACAGGGTGGGATCAGGGGCTACACCTTC. It translates to CASSLAGQGGIRGYTF.